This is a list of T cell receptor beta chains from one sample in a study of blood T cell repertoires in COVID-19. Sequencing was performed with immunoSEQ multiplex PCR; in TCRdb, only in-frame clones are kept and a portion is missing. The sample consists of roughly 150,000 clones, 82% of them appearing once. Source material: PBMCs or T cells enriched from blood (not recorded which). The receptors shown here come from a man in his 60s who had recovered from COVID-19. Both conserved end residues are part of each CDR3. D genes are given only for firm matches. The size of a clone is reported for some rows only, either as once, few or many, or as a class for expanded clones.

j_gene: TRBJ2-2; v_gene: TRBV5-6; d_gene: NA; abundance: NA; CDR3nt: TGTGCCAGCAGCTTGGTTCAGGGGAACACCGGGGAGCTGTTTTTT; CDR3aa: CASSLVQGNTGELFF
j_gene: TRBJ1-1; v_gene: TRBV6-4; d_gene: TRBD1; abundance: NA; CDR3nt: TGTGCCAGCAGCGCACAGGGGATGAACACTGAAGCTTTCTTT; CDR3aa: CASSAQGMNTEAFF
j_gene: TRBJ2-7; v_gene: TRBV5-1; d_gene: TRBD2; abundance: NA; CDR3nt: TGCGCCAGCAGCCCGGGAGGGCTGGGGACAAGTATGGCCGAGCAGTACTTC; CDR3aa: CASSPGGLGTSMAEQYF
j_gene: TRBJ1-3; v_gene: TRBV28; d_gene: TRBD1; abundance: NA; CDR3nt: TGTGCCAGCAGTCGACAGGGGGGGAACACCATATATTTT; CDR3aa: CASSRQGGNTIYF
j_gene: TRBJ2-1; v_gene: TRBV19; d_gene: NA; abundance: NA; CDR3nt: TGTGCCAGTACCCGAGGGGACTCAGGGCACAATGAGCAGTTCTTC; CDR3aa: CASTRGDSGHNEQFF
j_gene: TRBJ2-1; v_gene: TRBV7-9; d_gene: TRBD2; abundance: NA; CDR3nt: TGTGCCAGCAGCTTAGGCCCTAGCGGGGGGTACAATGAGCAGTTCTTC; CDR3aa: CASSLGPSGGYNEQFF
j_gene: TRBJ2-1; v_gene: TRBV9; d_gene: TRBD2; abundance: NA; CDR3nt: TGTGCCAGCAGCGAGGAGGAGATGAGCGGGACCCTCTCCTACAATGAGCAGTTCTTC; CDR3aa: CASSEEEMSGTLSYNEQFF
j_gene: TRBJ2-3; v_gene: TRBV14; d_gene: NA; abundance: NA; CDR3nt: TGTGCCAGCAGCCAGACAACAGCCCCGGCAGATACGCAGTATTTT; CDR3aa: CASSQTTAPADTQYF
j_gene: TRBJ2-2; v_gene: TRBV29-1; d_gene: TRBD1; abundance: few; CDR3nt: TGCAGCGTCGGACAGGGTGTAACCGGGGAGCTGTTTTTT; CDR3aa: CSVGQGVTGELFF
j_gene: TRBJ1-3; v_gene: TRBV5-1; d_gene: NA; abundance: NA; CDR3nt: TGCGCCAGCAGCTTGGAAGTAGGGAGAAAGGGAAACACCATATATTTT; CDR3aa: CASSLEVGRKGNTIYF
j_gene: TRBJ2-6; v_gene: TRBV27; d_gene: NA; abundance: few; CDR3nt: TGTGCCAGCAGTTCCCCCCGGACAGCTGGGGCCAACGTCCTGACTTTC; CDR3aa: CASSSPRTAGANVLTF
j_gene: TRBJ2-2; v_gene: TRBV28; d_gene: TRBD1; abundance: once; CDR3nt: TGTGCCAGCAGTTCGGGGACAGGAGCCACCGGGGAGCTGTTTTTT; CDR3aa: CASSSGTGATGELFF
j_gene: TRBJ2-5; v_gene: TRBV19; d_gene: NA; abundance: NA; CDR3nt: TGTGCCAGTAGGCCCCGGGGGGCCCAAGAGACCCAGTACTTC; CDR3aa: CASRPRGAQETQYF
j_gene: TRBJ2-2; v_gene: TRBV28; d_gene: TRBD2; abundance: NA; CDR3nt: TGTGCCAGCAGTTATGCGGGGGGGCTGTTTTTT; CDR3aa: CASSYAGGLFF
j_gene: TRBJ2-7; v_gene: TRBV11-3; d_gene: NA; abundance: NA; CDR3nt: TGTGCCAGCAGCTGCCACTCTACGGTGGAGGTGGGAGCTTGCTACGAGCAGTACTTC; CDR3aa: CASSCHSTVEVGACYEQYF
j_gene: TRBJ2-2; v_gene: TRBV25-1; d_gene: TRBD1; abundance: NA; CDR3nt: TGTGCCAGCCGCCCGACAGGGTACACCGGGGAGCTGTTTTTT; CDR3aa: CASRPTGYTGELFF
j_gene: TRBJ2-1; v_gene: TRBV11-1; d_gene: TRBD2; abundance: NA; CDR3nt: TGTGCCAGCAGCCTTGGACTAGCGGGCGACAATGAGCAGTTCTTC; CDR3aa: CASSLGLAGDNEQFF
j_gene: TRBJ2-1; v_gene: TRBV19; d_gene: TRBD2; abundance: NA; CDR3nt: TGTGCCAGTAGTATAGCGACTAGCGGACCTAGGGGCAATGAGCAGTTCTTC; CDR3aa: CASSIATSGPRGNEQFF
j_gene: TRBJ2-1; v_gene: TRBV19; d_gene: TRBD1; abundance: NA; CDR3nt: TGTGCCAGTAGTATCAGGGACAGGGAAATTCATGAGCAGTTCTTC; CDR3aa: CASSIRDREIHEQFF
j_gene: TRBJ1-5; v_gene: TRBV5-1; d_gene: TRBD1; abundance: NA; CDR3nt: TGCGCCAGCAGCCTGCTCGGACAGGGGATAAATCAGCCCCAGCATTTT; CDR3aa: CASSLLGQGINQPQHF
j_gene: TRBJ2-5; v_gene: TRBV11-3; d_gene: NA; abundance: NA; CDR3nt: TGTGCCAGCAGCTTAGACCAGGTCGCCACCCAGTACTTC; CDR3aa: CASSLDQVATQYF
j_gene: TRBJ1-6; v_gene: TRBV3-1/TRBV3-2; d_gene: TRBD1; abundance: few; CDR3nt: TGTGCCAGCAGCCAAGAGTTTGGGACAGGGAGCAATTCACCCCTCCACTTT; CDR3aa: CASSQEFGTGSNSPLHF
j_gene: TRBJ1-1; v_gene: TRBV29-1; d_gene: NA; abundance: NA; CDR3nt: TGCAGCGCTGGCTCCTGGGCCACTGAAGCTTTCTTT; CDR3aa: CSAGSWATEAFF
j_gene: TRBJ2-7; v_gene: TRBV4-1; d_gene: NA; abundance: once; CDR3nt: TGCGCCAGCAGCCAAGAGGTCAGTTACGAGCAGTACTTC; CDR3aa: CASSQEVSYEQYF
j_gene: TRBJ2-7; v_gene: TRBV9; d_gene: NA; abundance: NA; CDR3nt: TGTGCCAGCAGCGTCCCTCAGTACTTC; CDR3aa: CASSVPQYF
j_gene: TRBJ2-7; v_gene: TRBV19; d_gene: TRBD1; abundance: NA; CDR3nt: TGTGCCAGTAGCCGACAAGGGACAGGGTCTCCCTACGAGCAGTACTTC; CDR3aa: CASSRQGTGSPYEQYF
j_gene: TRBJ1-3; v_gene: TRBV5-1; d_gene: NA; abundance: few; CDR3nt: TGCGCCAGCAGCTTGGCCGGGGGGTTTGGAAACACCATATATTTT; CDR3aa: CASSLAGGFGNTIYF
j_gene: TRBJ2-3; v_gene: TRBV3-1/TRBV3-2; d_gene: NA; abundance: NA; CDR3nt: TGTGCCAGCAGCCCCCTCAAGGGGCCCCCAGGTGATACGCAGTATTTT; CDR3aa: CASSPLKGPPGDTQYF
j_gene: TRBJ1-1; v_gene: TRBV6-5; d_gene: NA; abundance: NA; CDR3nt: TGTGCCAGCAGTTACTCGAGCAGGATCTCCACTGAAGCTTTCTTT; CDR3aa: CASSYSSRISTEAFF
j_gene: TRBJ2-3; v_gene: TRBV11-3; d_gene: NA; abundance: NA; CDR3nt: TGTGCCAGCAGCTTAGGGCTAGCGACGTCCACAGATACGCAGTATTTT; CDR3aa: CASSLGLATSTDTQYF
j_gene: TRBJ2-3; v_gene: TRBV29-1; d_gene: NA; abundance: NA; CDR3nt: TGCAGCGCCGGGATTGATACGCAGTATTTT; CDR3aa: CSAGIDTQYF
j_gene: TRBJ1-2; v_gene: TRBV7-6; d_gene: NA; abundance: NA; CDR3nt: TGTGCCAGCAGCACTAGGGAGGGACCTAACTATGGCTACACCTTC; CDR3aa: CASSTREGPNYGYTF
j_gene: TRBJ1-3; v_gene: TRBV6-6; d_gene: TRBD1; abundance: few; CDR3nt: TGTGCCAGCAGATACACAGGGGACTCTGGAAACACCATATATTTT; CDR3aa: CASRYTGDSGNTIYF
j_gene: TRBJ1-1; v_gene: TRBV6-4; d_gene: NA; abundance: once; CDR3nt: TGTGCCAGCAGGGCCACAGCGAACACTGAAGCTTTCTTT; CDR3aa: CASRATANTEAFF
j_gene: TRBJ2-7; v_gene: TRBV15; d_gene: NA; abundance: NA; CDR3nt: TGTGCCACCAGCAGAGAGGGGCTTGCGGAGCAGTACTTC; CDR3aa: CATSREGLAEQYF
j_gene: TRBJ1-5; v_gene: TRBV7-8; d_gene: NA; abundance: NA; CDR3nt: TGTGCCAGCAGCTTAGCGCCCCGGACAAGCAATCAGCCCCAGCATTTT; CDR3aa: CASSLAPRTSNQPQHF
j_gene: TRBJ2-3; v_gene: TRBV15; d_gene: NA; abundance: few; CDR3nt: TGTGCCACCAGCAGAGATCGGAGGAACCCTAGCACAGATACGCAGTATTTT; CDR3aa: CATSRDRRNPSTDTQYF
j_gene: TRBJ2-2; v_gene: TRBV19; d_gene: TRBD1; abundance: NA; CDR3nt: TGTGCCAGTAGTGATCGACAGGGGGCGGTCGGGGAGCTGTTTTTT; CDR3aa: CASSDRQGAVGELFF
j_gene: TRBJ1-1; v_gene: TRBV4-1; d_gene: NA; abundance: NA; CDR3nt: TGCGCCAGCAAAAGGGACATCCAGAACACTGAAGCTTTCTTT; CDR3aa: CASKRDIQNTEAFF
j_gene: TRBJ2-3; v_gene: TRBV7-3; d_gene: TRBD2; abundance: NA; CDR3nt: TGTGCCAGCAGCTTAAATGCGGGGGGCGGCGCGAAGGATACGCAGTATTTT; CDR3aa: CASSLNAGGGAKDTQYF
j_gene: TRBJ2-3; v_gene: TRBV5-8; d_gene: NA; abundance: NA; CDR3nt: TGTGCCAGCAGCTGGACTACGACAAATACGCAGTATTTT; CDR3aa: CASSWTTTNTQYF
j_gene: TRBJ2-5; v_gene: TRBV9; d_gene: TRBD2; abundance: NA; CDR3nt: TGTGCCAGCAGCGTAGGGGGACTAGTCGGGGGGACCCAGTACTTC; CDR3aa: CASSVGGLVGGTQYF
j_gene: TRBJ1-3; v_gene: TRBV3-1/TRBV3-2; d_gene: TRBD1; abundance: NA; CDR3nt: TGTGCCAGCAGCCAGTGGGGACAGTGGGACACCATATATTTT; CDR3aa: CASSQWGQWDTIYF
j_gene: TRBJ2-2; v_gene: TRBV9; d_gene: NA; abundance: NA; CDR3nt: TGTGCCAGCAGCGTAGGGGCGTCGAACACCGGGGAGCTGTTTTTT; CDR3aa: CASSVGASNTGELFF
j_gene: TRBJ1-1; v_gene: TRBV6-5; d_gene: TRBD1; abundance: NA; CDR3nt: TGTGCCAGCAGTTTTCGGACAGGGATCAACACTGAAGCTTTCTTT; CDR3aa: CASSFRTGINTEAFF